This T cell receptor beta chain was sequenced in a study of metastatic and nonmetastatic thyroid tumors. The overall study: Thyroid patients, malignant and benign, had repertoires compared across blood and tumor or nodule tissue. Study results and limitations: Patients with malignant thyroid tumors reportedly had significantly higher TCR beta diversity than those with benign nodules, in blood and tumor.

This clone was recorded at least ten times. Its target is not known. Every patient was untreated before thyroid surgery. As processed by the authors: Building a distant-metastasis classifier for papillary thyroid cancer drew on CDR3 differences across clinicopathological groups. TCRdb re-called the PCR reads with MiXCR. TCRdb's processing, not the authors', yielded these V and J calls. The repertoire holds tens of thousands of clones, with 9% to 13% as singletons. The germline gives CDR1 SGDLS, CDR2 YYNGEE. V shed 0 bases and J 5 bases; nucleotides not matched to a gene: 6. The CDR3 runs 15 residues. This receptor was identified in a male donor with papillary thyroid cancer or a benign thyroid nodule (not recorded which). Some clones in this sample may be carry-over from other donors' samples. This rearrangement joins TRBV9 to TRBJ2-3; 7 bases fit TRBD2. The sequenced material came from blood. CDR3 in DNA: TGTGCCAGCAGCGTAGGGACTAGTTCTAAAGATACGCAGTATTTT. Protein sequence: CASSVGTSSKDTQYF.